The 6 T cell receptor beta chains reported below all come from one sample, sequenced in a study of blood T cell repertoires in COVID-19. Here immunoSEQ multiplex PCR was the method, and the copy in TCRdb shows in-frame clones only, minus some. The top ten clones hold more than 1.5% of a sample with about 250,000 clones, 85% to 90% of them seen once. Input material: PBMCs or T cells enriched from blood (not recorded which). The receptors originated from a man aged 35 to 55 who had recovered from COVID-19.

The chain joins TRBV14 to TRBJ2-7; TRBD1 might be the D (5 bases). The germline gives CDR1 SGHDN, CDR2 FVKESK. There are 16 residues in the CDR3. V shed 5 bases and J shed 9 bases, with 26 bases lying between them. Written as DNA, the CDR3 is TGTGCCAGCAGCTACTTCCAGGGTAAAGTCCCGTTCGGGCAGTACTTC. This sequence encodes CASSYFQGKVPFGQYF. Supplemented by reference TRBV14 and TRBJ2-7, the full variable domain reads EAGVTQFPSHSVIEKGQTVTLRCDPISGHDNLYWYRRVMGKEIKFLLHFVKESKQDESGMPNNRFLAERTGGTYSTLKVQPAELEDSGVYFCASSYFQGKVPFGQYFGPGTRLTVT.

The chain joins TRBV7-9 to TRBJ1-4; D is ambiguous. This CDR3 is built from 19 residues. Germline values: CDR1 SEHNR, CDR2 FQNEAQ (reference sequence). Trimming took 0 bases from V and 0 from J, leaving 17 bases between them. The CDR3 is CASSLAWYRANATNEKLFF. The CDR3 DNA reads as TGTGCCAGCAGCTTAGCATGGTACAGAGCTAACGCAACTAATGAAAAACTGTTTTTT.

The sample holds a few counts of this clone. V is TRBV6-5 and J is TRBJ2-2, with a tentative D call TRBD2 (5 bases). This CDR3 is 15 amino acids long. Germline values: CDR1 MNHEY, CDR2 SVGAGI. Trimming cost V 7 bases and J 8 bases, with 20 bases left between them. The CDR3 sequence: CASTWSQNTRGELFF. Written as DNA, the CDR3 is TGTGCCAGCACCTGGTCACAGAACACTAGGGGGGAGCTGTTTTTT.

V gene TRBV3-1 (or the pseudogene TRBV3-2) combines with J gene TRBJ2-5; D is uncertain. The germline V and J ends were trimmed by 2 bases and 0 bases, with 4 bases remaining between them. The CDR3 is made up of 13 amino acids. Germline assignment: CDR1 LGHDT and CDR2 YNNKEL (reference sequence). CDR3 region: CASSQLNQETQYF. CDR3 coding DNA: TGTGCCAGCAGCCAACTAAACCAAGAGACCCAGTACTTC.

This chain links TRBV15 with TRBJ1-2; 11 bases agree with TRBD1. CDR1 is LNHNV and CDR2 is YYDKDF in the germline V gene (reference sequence). The CDR3 is 17 amino acids. V lost 1 base to trimming and J lost 8 bases; unmatched junction nucleotides: 12. The CDR3 here is CATSRGGTGGSLGGYTF. The CDR3 nucleotides read TGTGCCACCAGCAGAGGGGGGACAGGGGGTTCGTTGGGCGGCTACACCTTC.

This chain links TRBV3-1 (or the pseudogene TRBV3-2) with TRBJ2-7; 7 positions match TRBD1. V was pared by 3 bases and J by 2 bases, with 10 bases of the junction left unmatched. Per germline, CDR1 LGHDT and CDR2 YNNKEL (reference sequence). CDR3 length: 16 residues. CDR3 nucleotides: TGTGCCAGCAGCCAGGGCGGTCCGGGACAGACCTACGAGCAGTACTTC. It yields the protein CASSQGGPGQTYEQYF.